These 26 T cell receptor beta chains originate from one sample sequenced in a study of beta chain features in type 1 diabetes. The whole isolated RNA underwent reverse transcription, so sequencing captured expressed TCRB transcripts. TCRdb's copy holds only in-frame clones and misses some; the assay was immunoSEQ multiplex PCR. Found here are a few hundred thousand clones, roughly 11% of them singletons; the top ten hold about 0.015%. The sequenced sample was naive CD4+ T cells from blood. These receptors came from a woman younger than 45 in good health.

The chain combines TRBV25-1 with TRBJ1-2; 10 bases are a match to TRBD1. J was trimmed by 8 bases and V by 4 bases; bases with no gene match: 4. Germline V gene sequence: CDR1 MGHDK, CDR2 SYGVNS. This CDR3 is 13 amino acids long. CDR3 sequence reads: CASSGGTGEGYTF. In nucleotides, the CDR3 is TGTGCCAGCAGTGGCGGGACAGGGGAAGGCTACACCTTC.

The chain employs TRBV6-1 and TRBJ2-3; a weak D match, TRBD1 (6 bases). Between the trimmed V and J ends, which lost 11 bases and 3 bases, there was a span of 9 bases. Germline assignment: CDR1 MNHNS and CDR2 SASEGT. This CDR3 region has 11 residues. The DNA for the CDR3 is TGTGCCGGAGGACAGACAGATACGCAGTATTTT. It encodes CAGGQTDTQYF.

The chain is built from TRBV30 and TRBJ2-7; 11 nucleotides line up with TRBD2. Losses at the gene ends were 2 bases for V and 3 bases for J; bases not matched to a gene: 3. CDR3 length equals 14 residues. Germline V gene lookup returns CDR1 GTSNPN and CDR2 SVGIG (reference sequence). CDR3 DNA: TGTGCCTGGAGTTCACTAGCGGGAGTCTACGAGCAGTACTTC. It codes for CAWSSLAGVYEQYF.

V and J are TRBV28 and TRBJ1-4; 10 positions agree with TRBD1. Per the germline V gene, CDR1 is MDHEN and CDR2 is SYDVKM. This CDR3 contains 14 residues. The V gene end was trimmed by 5 bases and the J gene end by 5 bases; junction bases not matched to a gene: 2. In DNA form, the CDR3 reads TGTGCCAGCAGTGGACAGGGGGTAAATGAAAAACTGTTTTTT. As protein: CASSGQGVNEKLFF.

J is TRBJ2-7 and V is TRBV28; 9 nucleotides match TRBD2. Trimming removed 3 bases from V and 2 bases from J; junction bases left unmatched: 17. Looked up from germline, CDR1 is MDHEN and CDR2 is SYDVKM. This CDR3 has 19 amino acids. CDR3 in amino acids: CASSFPEARGSGSPYEQYF. DNA of the CDR3: TGTGCCAGCAGTTTCCCCGAGGCTCGGGGTAGCGGGAGCCCCTACGAGCAGTACTTC.

This sequence joins TRBV11-1 and TRBJ2-3; 11 nucleotides align to TRBD1. Unmatched junction bases numbered 7, after V lost 4 bases and J lost 4 bases. Germline CDR1 reads SGHAT; CDR2 reads FQDESV (reference sequence). There are 16 residues in the CDR3. CDR3 nucleotide sequence: TGTGCCAGCAGCTCTCGGACAGGGGGCGCCTCAGATACGCAGTATTTT. Protein product: CASSSRTGGASDTQYF.

The chain carries TRBV28 and TRBJ2-5; D remains ambiguous. The J call could be wrong; TRBJ2-7 is a better fit for the DNA end. The CDR3 consists of 10 residues. From germline, CDR1 is MDHEN and CDR2 SYDVKM. As DNA, the CDR3 is TGTGCCACCTCCCCCTACGAGCAGTACTTC. Translating gives CATSPYEQYF.

This clone has more than one count but fewer than ten. CDR3 coding DNA: TGTGCCAGCAGCGGGACAGGGGGTCAGCCCCAGCATTTT. Protein product: CASSGTGGQPQHF. The J gene is TRBJ1-5, the V gene TRBV9; 10 bases fit TRBD1. CDR3 length: 13 residues. Germline V gene lookup returns CDR1 SGDLS and CDR2 YYNGEE. V shed 3 bases and J 6 bases; nucleotides not matched to a gene: 0.

This clone has more than one count but fewer than ten. The chain recombines TRBV18 with TRBJ2-7; TRBD2 matches at 10 bases. Per the germline V gene, CDR1 is KGHSH and CDR2 is LQKENI. CDR3 length: 15 amino acids. V was pared by 3 bases and J by 4 bases, with 6 bases of the junction left unmatched. The CDR3 loop reads CASSPGRTSGYEQYF. CDR3 nucleotide sequence: TGTGCCAGCTCACCGGGAAGGACTAGCGGATACGAGCAGTACTTC.

Note on this clone: This same CDR3 is encoded by further DNA sequences in the sample. The rearrangement joins TRBV2 to TRBJ1-2, with D hard to call. The CDR3 is 12 amino acids. The germline CDR1 and CDR2 sequences are SNHLY and FYNNEI. V lost 3 bases to trimming and J lost 5 bases, with 7 bases between them. The CDR3 spells CASSESGYGYTF. The CDR3 region has the DNA TGTGCCAGCAGTGAGTCGGGTTATGGCTACACCTTC.

This clone was picked up a small number of times. Other DNA sequences from this sample encode an identical CDR3 as well. The J gene is TRBJ1-5, the V gene TRBV29-1; no clear D. CDR1 and CDR2 from the germline V gene are SQVTM and ANQGSEA. The V end lost 4 bases, the J end lost 4 bases, and 8 bases lay between the germline ends. There are 12 residues in the CDR3. For the CDR3, the DNA is TGCAGCGTTGGGGGAGGGAATCAGCCCCAGCATTTT. Residues: CSVGGGNQPQHF.

J is TRBJ2-3 and V is TRBV9, with 8 bases that match TRBD2. The germline V gene has CDR1 SGDLS and CDR2 YYNGEE. V shed 4 bases, J shed 2 bases, and the junction held 3 bases outside the gene matches. The CDR3 has 14 residues. The CDR3 protein is CASSLSGNTDTQYF. The CDR3 DNA follows: TGTGCCAGCAGCCTTAGCGGGAACACAGATACGCAGTATTTT.

The CDR3 here is CASSQTGNTQYF. In DNA form, the CDR3 reads TGTGCCAGCAGCCAGACCGGGAATACGCAGTATTTT. The chain combines TRBV7-3 with TRBJ2-3; a weak D match, TRBD2 (5 bases). Germline lookup yields CDR1 SGHTA and CDR2 FQGTGA. Trimming left V 5 bases short and J 7 bases short, with 10 bases between. CDR3 length equals 12 residues.

CDR3 loop: CASSYSAVYSNQPQHF. Written as DNA, the CDR3 is TGTGCCAGCAGTTACTCCGCGGTCTATAGCAATCAGCCCCAGCATTTT. The chain couples TRBV6-5 to TRBJ1-5; D gene uncertain. The CDR3 consists of 16 residues. Germline V lookup: CDR1 MNHEY, CDR2 SVGAGI. Trimming left V 0 bases short and J 0 bases short, with 9 bases between.

The sample holds a few counts of this clone. J is TRBJ1-5 and V is TRBV11-3; D gene uncertain. Germline V gives CDR1 SGHNT, CDR2 YENEEA. There are 16 residues in the CDR3. V was trimmed by 1 base and J by 9 bases, leaving 19 bases between them. CDR3: CASSLGSWEGRAPQHF. CDR3 nucleotides: TGTGCCAGCAGCTTAGGGAGTTGGGAGGGTCGAGCGCCCCAGCATTTT.

This sequence joins TRBV5-1 and TRBJ1-1; D is unresolved. Germline loops: CDR1 SGHRS, CDR2 YFSETQ. Trimming pared 2 bases from V and 2 bases from J, leaving 13 bases between. The CDR3 has 15 amino acids. CDR3 sequence: CASSFRFGRNTEAFF. DNA for the CDR3: TGCGCCAGCAGCTTCAGGTTTGGCAGAAACACTGAAGCTTTCTTT.

This clone was observed a few times. The rearrangement joins TRBV28 to TRBJ2-7; 8 bases match TRBD1. Per the germline V gene, CDR1 is MDHEN and CDR2 is SYDVKM. The CDR3 is 12 residues long. V lost 7 bases, J lost 3 bases, and 2 bases stayed unmatched. The CDR3 nucleotides are TGTGCCAGCAAGACAGGGGTCTACGAGCAGTACTTC. It yields the protein CASKTGVYEQYF. Variable domain in full (rest from reference TRBV28 and TRBJ2-7): DVKVTQSSRYLVKRTGEKVFLECVQDMDHENMFWYRQDPGLGLRLIYFSYDVKMKEKGDIPEGYSVSREKKERFSLILESASTNQTSMYLCASKTGVYEQYFGPGTRLTVT.

The genes are TRBV2 and TRBJ2-3; D is perhaps TRBD1 (6 bases). The CDR3 extends over 15 amino acids. The germline V and J ends were trimmed by 8 bases and 0 bases, with 15 bases remaining between them. Germline V gene sequence: CDR1 SNHLY, CDR2 FYNNEI. The chain's CDR3 is CASGQRTSSTDTQYF. The DNA of the CDR3 is TGTGCCAGCGGACAGCGAACGAGTAGCACAGATACGCAGTATTTT. Looking up the rest from reference TRBV2 and TRBJ2-3 gives the full variable domain: EPEVTQTPSHQVTQMGQEVILRCVPISNHLYFYWYRQILGQKVEFLVSFYNNEISEKSEIFDDQFSVERPDGSNFTLKIRSTKLEDSAMYFCASGQRTSSTDTQYFGPGTRLTVL.

V usage is TRBV7-8 and J usage is TRBJ2-7; D may be TRBD2 (6 bases). The CDR3 runs 17 residues. V lost 5 bases and J 2 bases, leaving 22 bases between the germline ends. Germline CDR1 SGHVS, CDR2 FQNEAQ. The CDR3 here is CASSPPTRGKIPYEQYF. The CDR3 bases are TGTGCCAGCAGCCCCCCTACCCGGGGGAAGATCCCCTACGAGCAGTACTTC.

CDR3 residues: CASRTGGGGANVLTF. The CDR3 nucleotides read TGTGCCAGTCGGACAGGGGGCGGCGGGGCCAACGTCCTGACTTTC. The chain has TRBV19 and TRBJ2-6; 11 bases align to TRBD1. This CDR3 has 15 residues. After removal of 8 bases from V and 4 bases from J, the junction contained 4 bases not matched to a gene. In germline, CDR1 is LNHDA, CDR2 SQIVND (reference sequence).

The chain employs TRBV27 and TRBJ2-1; 9 bases map to TRBD1. The CDR3 is 16 amino acids. Germline assignment: CDR1 MNHEY and CDR2 SMNVEV (reference sequence). Trimming removed 6 bases from V and 7 bases from J; junction bases left unmatched: 13. The CDR3 DNA follows: TGTGCCAGCAGCCAGCAGGGGACAGGGCTCGGGAATGAGCAGTTCTTC. This codes for CASSQQGTGLGNEQFF.

The chain is built from TRBV6-1 and TRBJ2-7; 8 positions agree with TRBD2. Germline CDR1 and CDR2: MNHNS and SASEGT. Trimming at V came to 7 bases and at J to 1 base, leaving 9 bases not matched to a gene. The CDR3 consists of 15 residues. CDR3 region: CASTGRLAGSYEQYF. CDR3 nucleotides: TGTGCCAGCACTGGAAGGCTAGCGGGTTCCTACGAGCAGTACTTC.

This clone has only a few counts. This chain connects TRBV9 to TRBJ2-2; 7 positions match TRBD2. The ends lost 0 bases at V and 3 bases at J; junction bases unmatched: 5. The germline gives CDR1 SGDLS, CDR2 YYNGEE. CDR3 length equals 16 residues. The CDR3 DNA follows: TGTGCCAGCAGCGTAGTGGGTAGCGGGCACACCGGGGAGCTGTTTTTT. It encodes CASSVVGSGHTGELFF.

This clone turned up a few times. This chain connects TRBV7-2 to TRBJ1-2; tentatively, D is TRBD1 (6 bases). Trimming shortened V by 1 base and J by 5 bases, and 11 bases separated the two germline ends. Germline V gives CDR1 SGHTA, CDR2 FQGNSA. The CDR3 is 14 residues long. The CDR3 DNA follows: TGTGCCAGCAGCTTAGACGGGGGGCGGTATGGCTACACCTTC. Translating it yields CASSLDGGRYGYTF. The variable domain in full, with the rest retrieved from reference TRBV7-2 and TRBJ1-2, is GAGVSQSPSNKVTEKGKDVELRCDPISGHTALYWYRQSLGQGLEFLIYFQGNSAPDKSGLPSDRFSAERTGGSVSTLTIQRTQQEDSAVYLCASSLDGGRYGYTFGSGTRLTVV.

The V and J genes are TRBV7-2 and TRBJ2-1, with TRBD1 matching over 7 bases. The germline V gene has CDR1 SGHTA and CDR2 FQGNSA. This CDR3 is built from 15 residues. The junction had 11 bases not matched to a gene; V was cut back by 5 bases and J by 7 bases. As DNA, the CDR3 is TGTGCCAGCAGCCCTAGACAGGGCGTTGGGAATGAGCAGTTCTTC. It is translated as CASSPRQGVGNEQFF.

This clone was counted between two and nine times. The chain couples TRBV28 to TRBJ2-1; weak D call: TRBD2 (7 bases). Per the germline V gene, CDR1 is MDHEN and CDR2 is SYDVKM. The CDR3 has 13 residues. The germline V and J ends were trimmed by 3 bases and 9 bases, with 12 bases remaining between them. For the CDR3, the DNA is TGTGCCAGCAGTTTTTTCGGGGGGCTTGAGCAGTTCTTC. Translation: CASSFFGGLEQFF. Combining the CDR3 with reference TRBV28 and TRBJ2-1 gives the whole variable domain DVKVTQSSRYLVKRTGEKVFLECVQDMDHENMFWYRQDPGLGLRLIYFSYDVKMKEKGDIPEGYSVSREKKERFSLILESASTNQTSMYLCASSFFGGLEQFFGPGTRLTVL.